The source of this T cell receptor beta chain is a study of identical twins. Template switching added a universal primer site; cDNA carried unique molecular identifiers. Each CDR3 protein is one row after TCRdb ran MiXCR on the 5' RACE reads. The sample gives about 690,000 distinct CDR3 sequences, 5.5% to 7.5% of which show up once; 1.5% to 2% is in the top ten. CDR1 is SQVTM and CDR2 is ANQGSEA in the germline V gene. V was cut by 7 bases and J by 2 bases, with 14 bases left in between. CDR3 length: 13 amino acids. General study results and limits: A lower insertion count was a feature of abundant cord blood beta clonotypes, with no such feature in memory repertoires. For monozygotic twins, models underestimated out-of-frame TCR alpha sharing.

At least ten counts were recorded for this clonotype. The antigen is undetermined. The chain couples TRBV29-1 to TRBJ1-1, with D possibly TRBD1 on 6 matching bases. This TCR was recovered from a young man in good health. What was sequenced was naive T cells sorted from blood. This chain's CDR3 is CSARGSGNTEAFF. In DNA form, the CDR3 reads TGCAGCGCGAGGGGGAGTGGAAACACTGAAGCTTTCTTT.